This T cell receptor beta chain is drawn from a study of CD8+CD57+ T cells in acquired aplastic anemia. Profiling of TCR beta VDJ combinations and CDR3 sequences used genomic DNA as template. TCRdb processed the reads anew with MiXCR; each CDR3 protein has one entry. Seen here are 150,000 to 200,000 distinct CDR3 sequences, more than 45% observed once, and the top ten hold 3.2%. V was clipped by 2 bases and J by 5 bases, with 10 bases between them. The germline V gene has CDR1 ENHRY and CDR2 SYGVKD. The CDR3 has 15 amino acids. For sequencing, patients were chosen who had shown expansion of CD8+CD57+ cells by flow cytometry.

What was sequenced was sorted CD4+, CD8+, or CD8+CD57+ T cells (not recorded which) from PBMCs. This clonotype was sampled from a human donor with aplastic anemia. The V call is TRBV10-3, the J call TRBJ1-6, with D unclear. CDR3 sequence reads: CAISERDSNNSPLHF. CDR3 coding DNA: TGTGCCATCAGTGAGCGGGATTCCAATAATTCACCCCTCCACTTT.